These 29 T cell receptor beta chains were all obtained from the same sample, sequenced in a study of HIV-infected patients and healthy controls. TCRdb passed the 5' RACE reads through MiXCR, listing each CDR3 protein once. The data contain almost 65,000 distinct CDR3 sequences, 15% to 20% of them seen just once; the ten biggest clones take up more than 1.3%. Sequencing used CD4+ T cells from blood. The receptors stem from a human donor in good health.

This clonotype was detected only a few times. The chain joins TRBV2 to TRBJ1-5; a weak D match, TRBD1 (5 bases). V lost 6 bases, J lost 1 base, and 13 bases lay in between. The germline CDR1 and CDR2 sequences are SNHLY and FYNNEI. The CDR3 is made up of 15 amino acids. The CDR3 reads CASRKQVFSNQPQHF. In nucleotides, the CDR3 is TGTGCCAGCAGAAAACAGGTGTTCAGCAATCAGCCCCAGCATTTT.

The table lists this clonotype with a few counts. The J gene is TRBJ2-3, the V gene TRBV5-1; 8 bases are shared with TRBD2. V was clipped by 1 base and J by 2 bases; unmatched bases: 3. The CDR3 covers 15 residues. CDR1 and CDR2 from the germline V gene are SGHRS and YFSETQ. CDR3 in DNA: TGCGCCAGCAGCTTGCGAGCGGGAGACACAGATACGCAGTATTTT. This translates into CASSLRAGDTDTQYF.

V and J are TRBV3-1 and TRBJ2-5; no definite D call. The V gene lost 6 bases and the J gene lost 2 bases, with 16 bases spanning the gap. Germline-derived CDR1 and CDR2 are LGHDT and YNNKEL (reference sequence). The CDR3 loop spans 15 amino acids. CDR3 in DNA: TGTGCCAGCAGTCCCAGATCGTACGGACAAGAGACCCAGTACTTC. Translated: CASSPRSYGQETQYF.

This clonotype showed up many times. The V call is TRBV4-2, the J call TRBJ1-3; perhaps TRBD1 as D (6 bases). V dropped 3 bases and J dropped 0 bases, with 18 bases sitting between them. The CDR3 covers 18 residues. Germline V gives CDR1 LGHNA, CDR2 YNFKEQ. DNA for the CDR3: TGTGCCAGCAGCCACCCCGCAGGGGCCGAGAGCTCTGGAAACACCATATATTTT. This encodes CASSHPAGAESSGNTIYF.

This clonotype came up many times. The CDR3 spells CASSPLGPGNTIYF. CDR3 bases: TGTGCCAGCAGCCCCCTTGGGCCTGGAAACACCATATATTTT. The chain joins TRBV5-5 to TRBJ1-3; D not certain. Germline V lookup: CDR1 SGHKS, CDR2 YYEKEE (reference sequence). The germline V and J ends were trimmed by 4 bases and 2 bases, with 10 bases remaining between them. This CDR3 is 14 amino acids long.

The chain has TRBV4-3 and TRBJ1-5; D is ambiguous. The CDR3 loop spans 14 amino acids. Trimming pared 0 bases from V and 7 bases from J, leaving 10 bases between. Per the germline V gene, CDR1 is LGHNA and CDR2 is YSLEER. CDR3 residues: CASSQEGGSQPQHF. The CDR3 DNA is TGCGCCAGCAGCCAAGAAGGAGGATCCCAGCCCCAGCATTTT.

This clonotype was seen many times. This chain connects TRBV20-1 to TRBJ2-1; D possibly corresponds to TRBD1 (6 bases). Germline V gene lookup returns CDR1 DFQATT and CDR2 SNEGSKA (reference sequence). V shed 1 base and J shed 9 bases, with 13 bases lying between them. CDR3 length equals 13 residues. CDR3 in amino acids: CSARAPQGGEQFF. The CDR3 nucleotides read TGCAGTGCTAGAGCCCCACAGGGTGGTGAGCAGTTCTTC.

This clonotype was counted only a few times. V usage is TRBV12-3 or TRBV12-4 and J usage is TRBJ1-6; 9 bases fit TRBD1. J lost 9 bases, V lost 6 bases, and 6 bases had no gene match. This CDR3 spans 14 amino acids. CDR3 sequence reads: CASSPGTGLSPLHF. The CDR3 bases are TGTGCCAGCAGCCCCGGGACAGGGCTTTCACCCCTCCACTTT.

The chain uses TRBV5-1 and TRBJ2-3; 10 bases map to TRBD1. V gave up 0 bases and J gave up 5 bases; unmatched junction bases: 6. The length of the CDR3 is 16 residues. Germline CDR1 SGHRS, CDR2 YFSETQ. Written as DNA, the CDR3 is TGCGCCAGCAGCTTGGAAGGGACAGGGGTAGGAGATACGCAGTATTTT. It translates to CASSLEGTGVGDTQYF.

This clonotype appeared a few times. The V call is TRBV2, the J call TRBJ2-1; a possible D gene is TRBD2 (5 bases). The germline gives CDR1 SNHLY, CDR2 FYNNEI. The CDR3 totals 11 residues. Deletions cut 8 bases from V and 8 bases from J, with 10 bases between. Written as DNA, the CDR3 is TGTGCCAGCTCTACTAGAGATGAGCAGTTCTTC. Translating it yields CASSTRDEQFF.

This clonotype was counted many times. This chain uses TRBV12-3 or TRBV12-4 with TRBJ1-5; TRBD1 might be the D (5 bases). The CDR3 covers 16 residues. V lost 0 bases, J lost 0 bases, and 9 bases lay in between. The CDR3 sequence is CASSLALGDSNQPQHF. For the CDR3, the DNA is TGTGCCAGCAGTTTAGCGCTGGGGGATAGCAATCAGCCCCAGCATTTT.

This clonotype was detected ten times or more. The V call is TRBV19, the J call TRBJ2-6; D uncertain. Per germline, CDR1 LNHDA and CDR2 SQIVND (reference sequence). CDR3 length: 15 residues. Trimming took off 3 bases at V and 1 base at J, with 7 bases between the two ends. For the CDR3, the DNA is TGTGCCAGTAGTATGGCGGCTTCTGGGGCCAACGTCCTGACTTTC. Its translation is CASSMAASGANVLTF.

This clonotype was detected many times. The V call is TRBV10-3, the J call TRBJ2-4, with 9 bases aligning to TRBD2. Germline V gene lookup returns CDR1 ENHRY and CDR2 SYGVKD. With V trimmed by 6 bases and J by 9 bases, 9 bases remained unmatched. The CDR3 is 14 residues long. The CDR3: CAISNPAGGPIQYF. The CDR3, as DNA: TGTGCCATCAGCAATCCGGCGGGGGGGCCCATTCAGTACTTC.

This clonotype was seen ten or more times. The rearrangement uses TRBV29-1 and TRBJ2-1, with 11 bases identical to TRBD2. The V segment lost 6 bases and the J segment 7 bases; nucleotides outside the gene matches: 11. The germline gives CDR1 SQVTM, CDR2 ANQGSEA. The CDR3 is 15 amino acids. The chain's CDR3 is CSVNSGRVIPNEQFF. DNA for the CDR3: TGCAGCGTAAATAGCGGGAGGGTAATTCCGAATGAGCAGTTCTTC.

This clonotype was seen many times. The chain combines TRBV2 with TRBJ2-5; 7 positions agree with TRBD1. The CDR3 is 13 residues long. The germline gives CDR1 SNHLY, CDR2 FYNNEI. J was trimmed by 4 bases and V by 6 bases; bases with no gene match: 5. The CDR3 here is CASRMQGVETQYF. The CDR3 coding sequence is TGTGCCAGCAGGATGCAGGGGGTAGAGACCCAGTACTTC.

This clonotype was detected only a few times. The chain is built from TRBV7-9 and TRBJ1-2; unclear D gene. CDR3 length: 16 residues. Trimming shortened V by 5 bases and J by 4 bases, and 20 bases separated the two germline ends. Germline-derived CDR1 and CDR2 are SEHNR and FQNEAQ (reference sequence). The CDR3 DNA reads TGTGCCAGCAGCCCCACAACTCGGACTGCCACCTATGGCTACACCTTC. It translates to CASSPTTRTATYGYTF.

The rearrangement uses TRBV10-3 and TRBJ1-2, with 7 bases aligning to TRBD1. V lost 4 bases and J lost 4; bases outside the gene matches: 9. This CDR3 is 15 amino acids long. In germline, CDR1 is ENHRY, CDR2 SYGVKD. The CDR3 sequence: CAISVQPTGTYGYTF. CDR3 DNA: TGTGCCATCAGTGTCCAACCGACAGGGACCTATGGCTACACCTTC.

This clonotype was seen repeatedly, ten times or more. The CDR3 loop is CASSAQRADTQYF. The CDR3 coding sequence is TGCGCCAGCAGTGCCCAGAGGGCAGATACGCAGTATTTT. This rearrangement joins TRBV10-1 to TRBJ2-3; tentative D call: TRBD2 (5 bases). Germline V gene data show CDR1 as WNHNN and CDR2 as SYGVQD (reference sequence). V lost 4 bases to trimming and J lost 4 bases, with 9 bases between them. The CDR3 contains 13 residues.

This clonotype appeared a few times. V and J are TRBV3-1 and TRBJ2-7; D gene unclear. This CDR3 comprises 12 residues. The V gene lost 0 bases and the J gene lost 2 bases, with 2 bases spanning the gap. Germline CDR1 and CDR2: LGHDT and YNNKEL (reference sequence). In nucleotides, the CDR3 is TGTGCCAGCAGCCAAGACACCTACGAGCAGTACTTC. Protein: CASSQDTYEQYF.

This chain connects TRBV19 to TRBJ2-7; 7 nucleotides align to TRBD1. Germline V gene data show CDR1 as LNHDA and CDR2 as SQIVND (reference sequence). J gave up 4 bases and V 10 bases, and 7 bases lay outside the gene matches. CDR3 size: 12 residues. The CDR3 coding sequence is TGTGCCACCAGACAGGGCAATTACGAGCAGTACTTC. The encoded protein is CATRQGNYEQYF.

This clonotype was seen a handful of times. V usage is TRBV6-5 and J usage is TRBJ1-4; 7 nucleotides match TRBD1. V was pared by 0 bases and J by 3 bases, with 10 bases of the junction left unmatched. The CDR3 is 18 residues long. Germline V gives CDR1 MNHEY, CDR2 SVGAGI. Here the CDR3 DNA reads TGTGCCAGCAGTTACTCGATGGTAGGGGGCTCGGCTAATGAAAAACTGTTTTTT. Translating gives CASSYSMVGGSANEKLFF.

The rearrangement joins TRBV28 to TRBJ1-5; the D gene is possibly TRBD1 (5 bases). The germline V and J ends were trimmed by 2 bases and 6 bases, with 8 bases remaining between them. CDR3 size: 13 residues. Per the germline V gene, CDR1 is MDHEN and CDR2 is SYDVKM. CDR3 loop: CASSLRGSQPQHF. Written as DNA, the CDR3 is TGTGCCAGCAGTTTAAGGGGAAGTCAGCCCCAGCATTTT.

This clonotype was seen a few times. CDR3: CASSQVSSGGALEQFF. CDR3 in DNA: TGTGCCAGCAGCCAAGTATCCAGCGGGGGGGCCCTTGAGCAGTTCTTC. The rearrangement joins TRBV3-1 to TRBJ2-1, with 10 bases matching TRBD2. The CDR3 is made up of 16 amino acids. V trimming: 1 base; J trimming: 9 bases; junction bases outside the gene matches: 9. CDR1 LGHDT and CDR2 YNNKEL come from the germline V gene (reference sequence).

This clonotype was seen many times. This sequence joins TRBV6-6 and TRBJ2-1, with D possibly being TRBD1 or TRBD2 (5 bases each). Germline assignment: CDR1 MNHNY and CDR2 SVGAGI (reference sequence). Trimming stripped 6 bases from V and 7 bases from J, with 16 bases between. The CDR3 is made up of 14 amino acids. The CDR3 reads CASSRRDLSNEQFF. As DNA, the CDR3 is TGTGCCAGCAGCCGCCGGGACCTTAGTAATGAGCAGTTCTTC.

The rearrangement joins TRBV5-6 to TRBJ2-3, with TRBD2 matching 9 bases. V lost 3 bases, J lost 2 bases, and 10 bases stayed unmatched. The CDR3 totals 17 residues. Germline assignment: CDR1 SGHDT and CDR2 YYEEEE. The CDR3 DNA follows: TGTGCCAGCAGCTGGGGGGGGCCTAGCGGGGTCACAGATACGCAGTATTTT. Its protein is CASSWGGPSGVTDTQYF.

In this sample, this clonotype turned up many times. This chain links TRBV25-1 with TRBJ2-7, with D possibly matching TRBD1 (5 bases). The CDR3 contains 13 residues. V gave up 5 bases and J gave up 1 base, with 9 bases separating them. From germline, CDR1 is MGHDK and CDR2 SYGVNS. CDR3 loop: CASSSRASYEQYF. In nucleotides, the CDR3 is TGTGCCAGCAGTAGCAGGGCTTCCTACGAGCAGTACTTC.

The chain employs TRBV28 and TRBJ2-4; D may be TRBD2 (6 bases). The CDR3 is 16 amino acids. V lost 6 bases and J 0 bases, leaving 15 bases between the germline ends. Germline CDR1 MDHEN, CDR2 SYDVKM. The CDR3 loop reads CASRPSDNIAKNIQYF. The DNA of the CDR3 is TGTGCCAGCAGGCCTAGCGACAATATAGCCAAAAACATTCAGTACTTC. Complete variable domain (other parts from reference TRBV28 and TRBJ2-4): DVKVTQSSRYLVKRTGEKVFLECVQDMDHENMFWYRQDPGLGLRLIYFSYDVKMKEKGDIPEGYSVSREKKERFSLILESASTNQTSMYLCASRPSDNIAKNIQYFGAGTRLSVL.

This clonotype has just one count. This chain links TRBV9 with TRBJ1-1; TRBD1 might be the D (6 bases). The CDR3 is 17 amino acids. Germline V CDR1 and CDR2: SGDLS, YYNGEE. Deletions cut 1 base from V and 5 bases from J, with 21 bases between. Here the CDR3 DNA reads TGTGCCAGCAGCGTAAAAGGGGGTCGTCAGGGACCAACTGAAGCTTTCTTT. This gives the protein CASSVKGGRQGPTEAFF.

The chain recombines TRBV3-1 with TRBJ1-6; a possible D gene is TRBD1 (5 bases). Between the trimmed V and J ends, which lost 8 bases and 10 bases, there was a span of 9 bases. Germline V gene lookup returns CDR1 LGHDT and CDR2 YNNKEL (reference sequence). The CDR3 consists of 11 residues. The DNA for the CDR3 is TGTGCCAGCGGGGGTGAATCACCCCTCCACTTT. Translating it yields CASGGESPLHF.